The present T cell receptor (beta chain) was sequenced within a study of shared clonotypes between healthy human individuals. Germline values: CDR1 MNHEY, CDR2 SVGAGI. This CDR3 has 15 residues. V lost 0 bases to trimming and J lost 2 bases, with 10 bases between them. TCRdb's copy holds only in-frame clones and misses some; the assay was immunoSEQ multiplex PCR. Of around 500,000 clones listed, 70% to 85% are singletons. The TCR comes from a woman aged 40 to 50 in good health. Some clones in this sample may be carry-over from other donors' samples. The rearrangement uses TRBV6-5 and TRBJ1-1, with a possible D match to TRBD1 (5 bases). Material: PBMCs. The CDR3 DNA follows: TGTGCCAGCAGTTACTCGCGTTGGGGCAACACTGAAGCTTTCTTT. It yields the protein CASSYSRWGNTEAFF.